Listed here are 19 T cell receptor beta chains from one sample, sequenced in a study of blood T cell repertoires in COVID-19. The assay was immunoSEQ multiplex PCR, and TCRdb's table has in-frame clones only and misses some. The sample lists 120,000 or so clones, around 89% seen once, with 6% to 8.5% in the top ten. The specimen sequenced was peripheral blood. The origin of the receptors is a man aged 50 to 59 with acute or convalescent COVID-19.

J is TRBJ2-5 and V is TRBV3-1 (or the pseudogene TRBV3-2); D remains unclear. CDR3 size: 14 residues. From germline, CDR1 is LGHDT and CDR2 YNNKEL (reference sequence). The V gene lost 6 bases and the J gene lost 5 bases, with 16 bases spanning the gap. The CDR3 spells CASRSHGSSETQYF. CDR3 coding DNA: TGTGCCAGCAGGTCCCACGGTAGTTCTGAGACCCAGTACTTC.

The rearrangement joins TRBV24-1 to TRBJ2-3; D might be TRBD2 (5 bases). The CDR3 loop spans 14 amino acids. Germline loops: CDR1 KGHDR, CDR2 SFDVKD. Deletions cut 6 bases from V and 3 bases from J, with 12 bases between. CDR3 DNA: TGTGCCACCAGTTTCGGAATAGCGACAGATACGCAGTATTTT. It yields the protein CATSFGIATDTQYF.

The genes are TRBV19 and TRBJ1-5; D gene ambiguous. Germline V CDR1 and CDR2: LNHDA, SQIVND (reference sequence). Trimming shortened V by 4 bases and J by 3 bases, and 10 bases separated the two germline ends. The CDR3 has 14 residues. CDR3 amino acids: CASSTSNPNQPQHF. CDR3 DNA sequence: TGTGCCAGTAGTACTTCTAATCCCAATCAGCCCCAGCATTTT.

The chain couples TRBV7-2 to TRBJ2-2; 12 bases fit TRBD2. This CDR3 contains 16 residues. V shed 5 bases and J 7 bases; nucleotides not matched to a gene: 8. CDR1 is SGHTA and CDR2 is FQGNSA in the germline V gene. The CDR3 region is CASSPNLAGGVGELFF. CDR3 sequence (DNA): TGTGCCAGCAGCCCCAATCTAGCGGGAGGGGTCGGGGAGCTGTTTTTT.

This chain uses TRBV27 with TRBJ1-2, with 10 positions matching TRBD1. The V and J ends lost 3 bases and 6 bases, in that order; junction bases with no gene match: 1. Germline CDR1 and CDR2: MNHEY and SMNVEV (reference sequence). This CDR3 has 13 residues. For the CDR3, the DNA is TGTGCCAGCAGTTTGACAGGGGGCGATGGCTACACCTTC. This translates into CASSLTGGDGYTF.

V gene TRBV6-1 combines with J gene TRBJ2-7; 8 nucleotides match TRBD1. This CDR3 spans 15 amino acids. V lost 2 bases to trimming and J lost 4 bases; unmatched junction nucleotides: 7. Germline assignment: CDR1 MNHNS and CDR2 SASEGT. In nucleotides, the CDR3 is TGTGCCAGCAGTGAACAGGCAGGGGGCGGATACGAGCAGTACTTC. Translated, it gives CASSEQAGGGYEQYF.

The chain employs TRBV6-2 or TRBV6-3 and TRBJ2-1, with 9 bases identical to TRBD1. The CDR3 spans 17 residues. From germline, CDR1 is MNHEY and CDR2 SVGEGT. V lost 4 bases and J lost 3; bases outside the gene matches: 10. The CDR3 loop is CASSFTPGQGIYNEQFF. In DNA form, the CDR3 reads TGTGCCAGCAGTTTCACTCCGGGACAGGGTATCTACAATGAGCAGTTCTTC.

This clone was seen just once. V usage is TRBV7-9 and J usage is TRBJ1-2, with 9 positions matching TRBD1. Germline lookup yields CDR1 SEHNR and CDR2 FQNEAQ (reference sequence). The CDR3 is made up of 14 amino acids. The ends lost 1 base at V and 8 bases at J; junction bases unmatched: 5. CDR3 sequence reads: CASSLGGQGQGYTF. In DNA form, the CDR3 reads TGTGCCAGCAGCTTAGGGGGACAGGGTCAAGGCTACACCTTC. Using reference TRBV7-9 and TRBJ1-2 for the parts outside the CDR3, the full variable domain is DTGVSQNPRHKITKRGQNVTFRCDPISEHNRLYWYRQTLGQGPEFLTYFQNEAQLEKSRLLSDRFSAERPKGSFSTLEIQRTEQGDSAMYLCASSLGGQGQGYTFGSGTRLTVV.

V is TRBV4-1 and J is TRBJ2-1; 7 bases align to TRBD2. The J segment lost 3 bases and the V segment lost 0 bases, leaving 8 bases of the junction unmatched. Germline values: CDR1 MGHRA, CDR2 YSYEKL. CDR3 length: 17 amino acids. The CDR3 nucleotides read TGCGCCAGCAGCCAAGACGATCGTCCTAGCGGCTACAATGAGCAGTTCTTC. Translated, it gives CASSQDDRPSGYNEQFF.

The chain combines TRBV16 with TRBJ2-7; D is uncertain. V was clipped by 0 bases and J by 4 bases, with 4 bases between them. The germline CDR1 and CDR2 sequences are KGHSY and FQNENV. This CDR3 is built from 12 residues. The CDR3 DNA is TGTGCCAGCAGCCAATCGAGGTACGAGCAGTACTTC. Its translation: CASSQSRYEQYF.

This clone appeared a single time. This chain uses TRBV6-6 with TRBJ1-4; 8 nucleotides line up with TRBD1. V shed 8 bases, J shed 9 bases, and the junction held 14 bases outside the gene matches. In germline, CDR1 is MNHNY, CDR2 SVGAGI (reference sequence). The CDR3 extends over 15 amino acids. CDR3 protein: CASAVTSGGWKKLFF. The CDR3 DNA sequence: TGTGCCAGCGCAGTCACCTCAGGGGGCTGGAAAAAACTGTTTTTT.

CDR3 protein: CASSDSSGTQYF. DNA for the CDR3: TGTGCCAGCAGTGATAGCTCGGGTACGCAGTATTTT. The V and J genes are TRBV7-2 and TRBJ2-3; D unclear. Between the trimmed V and J ends, which lost 6 bases and 8 bases, there was a span of 12 bases. Germline V lookup: CDR1 SGHTA, CDR2 FQGNSA. The length of the CDR3 is 12 residues.

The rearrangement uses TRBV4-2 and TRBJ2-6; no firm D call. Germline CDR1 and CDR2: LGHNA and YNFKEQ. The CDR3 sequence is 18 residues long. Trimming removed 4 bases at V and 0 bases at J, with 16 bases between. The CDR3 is CASSPTRGGASGANVLTF. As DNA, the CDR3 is TGTGCCAGCAGCCCAACTCGCGGCGGAGCCTCTGGGGCCAACGTCCTGACTTTC.

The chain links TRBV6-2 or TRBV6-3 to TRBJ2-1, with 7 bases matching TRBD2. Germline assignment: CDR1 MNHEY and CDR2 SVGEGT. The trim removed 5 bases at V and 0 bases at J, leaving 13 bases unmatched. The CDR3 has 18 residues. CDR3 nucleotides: TGTGCCAGCAGTGACCGGGACTATCAACCCACCTCCTACAATGAGCAGTTCTTC. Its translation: CASSDRDYQPTSYNEQFF.

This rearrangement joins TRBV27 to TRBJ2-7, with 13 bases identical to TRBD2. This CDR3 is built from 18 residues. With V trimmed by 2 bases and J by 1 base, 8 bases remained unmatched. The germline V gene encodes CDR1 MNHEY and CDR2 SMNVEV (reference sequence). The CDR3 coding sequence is TGTGCCAGCAGTTTAAGAAACCCACTAGCGGGAGGGTCCTACGAGCAGTACTTC. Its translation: CASSLRNPLAGGSYEQYF.

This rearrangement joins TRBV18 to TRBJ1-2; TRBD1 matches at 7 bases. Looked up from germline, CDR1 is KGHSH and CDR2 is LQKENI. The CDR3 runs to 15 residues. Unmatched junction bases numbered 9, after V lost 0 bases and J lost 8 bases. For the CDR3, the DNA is TGTGCCAGCTCACCACCGACACAGGGGAAGGACGGCTACACCTTC. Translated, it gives CASSPPTQGKDGYTF. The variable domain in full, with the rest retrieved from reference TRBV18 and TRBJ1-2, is NAGVMQNPRHLVRRRGQEARLRCSPMKGHSHVYWYRQLPEEGLKFMVYLQKENIIDESGMPKERFSAEFPKEGPSILRIQQVVRGDSAAYFCASSPPTQGKDGYTFGSGTRLTVV.

The DNA of the CDR3 is TGTGCCAGCAGCTTGGTACGGGGACTCGGGGGGGAGACCCAGTACTTC. Its protein is CASSLVRGLGGETQYF. The V and J genes are TRBV5-6 and TRBJ2-5; 7 nucleotides match TRBD2. The CDR3 has 16 amino acids. V shed 0 bases and J 5 bases; nucleotides not matched to a gene: 10. The germline V gene has CDR1 SGHDT and CDR2 YYEEEE.

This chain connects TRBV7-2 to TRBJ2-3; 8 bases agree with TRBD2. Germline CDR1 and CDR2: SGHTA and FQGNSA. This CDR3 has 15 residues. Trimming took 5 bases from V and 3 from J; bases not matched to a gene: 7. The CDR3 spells CASSISGGSTDTQYF. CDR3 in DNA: TGTGCCAGCAGCATATCGGGAGGGAGTACAGATACGCAGTATTTT.

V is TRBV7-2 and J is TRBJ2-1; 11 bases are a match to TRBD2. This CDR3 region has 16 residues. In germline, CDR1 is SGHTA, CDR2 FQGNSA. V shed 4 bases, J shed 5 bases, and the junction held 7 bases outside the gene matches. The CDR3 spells CASSSSGTSGNNEQFF. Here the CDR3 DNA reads TGTGCCAGCAGCTCCTCCGGGACTAGCGGAAACAATGAGCAGTTCTTC. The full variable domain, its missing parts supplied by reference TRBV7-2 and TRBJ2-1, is GAGVSQSPSNKVTEKGKDVELRCDPISGHTALYWYRQSLGQGLEFLIYFQGNSAPDKSGLPSDRFSAERTGGSVSTLTIQRTQQEDSAVYLCASSSSGTSGNNEQFFGPGTRLTVL.